The 28 T cell receptor beta chains given below trace back to one sample, sequenced in a study of blood T cells in healthy people across ages. Together with a sample-barcoded 5' primer, a J-beta primer mix was included in a second PCR lasting about 6 to 11 cycles. TCRdb used MiXCR to reprocess the 5' RACE reads, holding one entry per CDR3 protein. The sample lists about 1.7 million distinct CDR3 sequences, 25% to 30% occurring once. The sample taken for sequencing was blood. All receptors come from a woman younger than 45 in good health.

The chain combines TRBV9 with TRBJ2-7, with D perhaps assigned TRBD1 or TRBD2 (5 bases each). V lost 0 bases and J lost 5, with 18 bases in between. The CDR3 spans 16 residues. Looked up from germline, CDR1 is SGDLS and CDR2 is YYNGEE. CDR3: CASSVASGSSTDEQYF. CDR3 in DNA: TGTGCCAGCAGCGTAGCTTCAGGGAGTTCGACAGACGAGCAGTACTTC.

This clonotype was detected a few times. This rearrangement joins TRBV6-4 to TRBJ2-1, with 8 bases lining up with TRBD1. In germline, CDR1 is MRHNA, CDR2 SNTAGT. The CDR3 has 11 amino acids. After removal of 8 bases from V and 10 bases from J, the junction contained 4 bases not matched to a gene. The CDR3 here is CASGQGREQFF. The CDR3 DNA reads as TGTGCCAGCGGACAGGGTAGGGAGCAGTTCTTC.

V is TRBV5-1 and J is TRBJ2-7, with D perhaps assigned TRBD1 or TRBD2 (5 bases each). The CDR3 contains 16 residues. Looked up from germline, CDR1 is SGHRS and CDR2 is YFSETQ. V lost 0 bases and J 4 bases, leaving 17 bases between the germline ends. CDR3 coding DNA: TGCGCCAGCAGCTTGGATAGACGAGGGGCGACGTACGAGCAGTACTTC. Encoded protein: CASSLDRRGATYEQYF.

As concerns this clonotype: A much bigger clone sits one base away, suggesting this may be a read error. This chain connects TRBV12-5 to TRBJ2-5; no reliable D call. This CDR3 is built from 9 residues. CDR1 LGHNT and CDR2 FRNRAP come from the germline V gene. This chain's CDR3 is CASGCTRYF. The DNA for the CDR3 is TGTGCTAGTGGATGTACCCGGTACTTC.

In its sample, this clonotype was seen once. A read error may account for a junction end that differs from germline. The genes are TRBV7-8 and TRBJ2-7; D possibly uses TRBD1 or TRBD2 (6 bases each). Germline V gene lookup returns CDR1 SGHVS and CDR2 FQNEAQ. The CDR3 sequence is 13 residues long. CDR3 protein: CAGSLGGGGRQYF. The CDR3, as DNA: TGTGCCGGCAGCTTAGGGGGAGGTGGGAGACAGTACTTC.

Regarding this clonotype: The junction shows a germline mismatch at one end, possibly a read error. This rearrangement joins TRBV12-3 or TRBV12-4 to TRBJ2-3, with TRBD1 matching over 9 bases. The CDR3 length is 15 residues. The CDR3: CASSRQGVSTDAQYF. CDR3 DNA sequence: TGTGCCAGCAGTCGACAGGGGGTTAGCACAGATGCGCAGTATTTT.

Many counts were recorded for this clonotype. The rearrangement uses TRBV20-1 and TRBJ2-5; the match to TRBD1 covers 9 bases. Germline CDR1 and CDR2: DFQATT and SNEGSKA (reference sequence). This CDR3 spans 16 amino acids. V dropped 3 bases and J dropped 5; count of bases not matched to a gene: 13. In DNA, the CDR3 is TGCAGTGCTAGCCCCGGGACAGGGTTAGGGTCGGAGACCCAGTACTTC. It translates to CSASPGTGLGSETQYF.

This clonotype was detected ten times or more. This chain links TRBV29-1 with TRBJ2-1; 7 bases map to TRBD2. J lost 12 bases, V lost 0 bases, and 14 bases had no gene match. This CDR3 has 15 residues. Germline-derived CDR1 and CDR2 are SQVTM and ANQGSEA. The CDR3 bases are TGCAGCGTTGAAGACTACAAGGAGCGGGACGGACCGCAGTTCTTC. It translates to CSVEDYKERDGPQFF.

In its sample, this clonotype was seen a few times. This rearrangement joins TRBV5-4 to TRBJ1-2, with 8 bases lining up with TRBD1. The CDR3 has 15 residues. Germline lookup yields CDR1 SGHNT and CDR2 YYREEE (reference sequence). J gave up 8 bases and V 1 base, and 10 bases lay outside the gene matches. In DNA, the CDR3 is TGTGCCAGCAGCTTGATGACAGGGGCTGAAAGGGGCTACACCTTC. This encodes CASSLMTGAERGYTF. Full variable domain (missing parts from reference TRBV5-4 and TRBJ1-2): ETGVTQSPTHLIKTRGQQVTLRCSSQSGHNTVSWYQQALGQGPQFIFQYYREEENGRGNFPPRFSGLQFPNYSSELNVNALELDDSALYLCASSLMTGAERGYTFGSGTRLTVV.

This chain links TRBV6-1 with TRBJ1-4; 8 bases are shared with TRBD1. The CDR3 is made up of 18 amino acids. CDR1 and CDR2 (germline): MNHNS, SASEGT. Germline trimming cut 6 bases from V and 0 bases from J; bases unmatched to any gene: 12. The CDR3 is CASRKRDRWHATNEKLFF. The CDR3 nucleotides read TGTGCCAGCAGAAAAAGGGACAGGTGGCATGCAACTAATGAAAAACTGTTTTTT.

The sample holds a few counts of this clonotype. The CDR3 protein is CASSSRTGQHTQYF. In DNA, the CDR3 is TGTGCCAGCAGCTCCAGGACCGGACAACATACGCAGTATTTT. The chain uses TRBV7-6 and TRBJ2-3, with D possibly being TRBD1 (5 bases). The V gene lost 4 bases and the J gene lost 7 bases, with 15 bases spanning the gap. The length of the CDR3 is 14 residues. Germline values: CDR1 SGHVS, CDR2 FNYEAQ.

This chain links TRBV5-1 with TRBJ1-3; D is uncertain. The CDR3 is 15 amino acids. The V end was cut by 5 bases, the J end by 0 bases, with 12 bases between. The germline gives CDR1 SGHRS, CDR2 YFSETQ. The CDR3 DNA reads TGCGCCAGCAGGGACGACGGCAACTCTGGAAACACCATATATTTT. Protein: CASRDDGNSGNTIYF.

This chain links TRBV20-1 with TRBJ1-5, with D hard to call. Germline lookup yields CDR1 DFQATT and CDR2 SNEGSKA (reference sequence). This CDR3 spans 11 amino acids. The CDR3 reads CTQRGNQPQHF. CDR3 nucleotides: TGCACCCAACGGGGCAATCAGCCCCAGCATTTT.

This clonotype was picked up many times. This rearrangement joins TRBV5-1 to TRBJ2-1, with 13 bases identical to TRBD2. The V and J ends lost 3 bases and 9 bases, in that order; junction bases with no gene match: 6. The CDR3 is made up of 15 amino acids. Looked up from germline, CDR1 is SGHRS and CDR2 is YFSETQ. The CDR3 protein is CASSWGTSGNGEQFF. The CDR3 coding sequence is TGCGCCAGCAGCTGGGGGACTAGCGGGAACGGTGAGCAGTTCTTC.

This clonotype was picked up a small number of times. One base away lies a much larger clone, so this may be a sequencing read error. CDR3 DNA sequence: TGCAGTGCTGGTAACCGGGACAGGGGCAACGAGCAGTACTTC. The encoded protein is CSAGNRDRGNEQYF. This chain joins TRBV20-1 and TRBJ2-7, with TRBD1 matching over 10 bases. CDR1 is DFQATT, CDR2 SNEGSKA, per germline (reference sequence). The ends lost 5 bases at V and 5 bases at J; junction bases unmatched: 9. CDR3 length: 14 residues.

This rearrangement joins TRBV20-1 to TRBJ2-7; D may be TRBD2 (5 bases). The CDR3 covers 13 residues. Trimming took off 3 bases at V and 3 bases at J, with 12 bases between the two ends. Germline V CDR1 and CDR2: DFQATT, SNEGSKA (reference sequence). CDR3 in amino acids: CSASRGEGYEQYF. CDR3 bases: TGCAGTGCTAGTCGGGGAGAGGGCTACGAGCAGTACTTC.

Turning to this clonotype: An end of the junction differs from the germline gene, which may be a read error. The CDR3 nucleotides are TGCGCCAGCAGCGGACAGGGAGGGACAAACAATGAGAAGTTCTTC. Its translation: CASSGQGGTNNEKFF. The chain uses TRBV5-1 and TRBJ2-1, with a possible D match to TRBD1 (8 bases). The CDR3 covers 15 residues. Germline-derived CDR1 and CDR2 are SGHRS and YFSETQ.

This clonotype was observed a few times. The V and J genes are TRBV7-6 and TRBJ1-1; D uncertain. From germline, CDR1 is SGHVS and CDR2 FNYEAQ. The CDR3 spans 15 residues. V was trimmed by 1 base and J by 0 bases, leaving 9 bases between them. The CDR3 DNA reads TGTGCCAGCAGCTTAGATCCGGGGATGAACACTGAAGCTTTCTTT. The encoded protein is CASSLDPGMNTEAFF.

This chain joins TRBV5-8 and TRBJ2-7, with D perhaps being TRBD1 or TRBD2 (6 bases each). CDR1 and CDR2 from the germline V gene are SGHTS and YDEGEE. V lost 0 bases, J lost 5 bases, and 21 bases lay in between. This CDR3 is built from 17 residues. The CDR3 nucleotides read TGTGCCAGCAGCTTGGCCTTACGGGGGCGGTTGTTCGACGAGCAGTACTTC. Translated: CASSLALRGRLFDEQYF.

The gene calls are TRBV29-1 and TRBJ2-3; D unresolved. Trimming removed 4 bases at V and 2 bases at J, with 7 bases between. The germline gives CDR1 SQVTM, CDR2 ANQGSEA. The CDR3 is made up of 12 amino acids. The CDR3 DNA follows: TGCAGCGTTGTCCAGCTCACAGATACGCAGTATTTT. Translated: CSVVQLTDTQYF.

This clonotype has ten or more counts. The gene calls are TRBV12-3 or TRBV12-4 and TRBJ2-4; 8 nucleotides line up with TRBD2. This CDR3 spans 15 amino acids. With 6 bases clipped from V and 10 bases from J, the junction kept 14 bases outside the gene matches. The CDR3 DNA follows: TGTGCCAGCAGCCTTTGGGCGGGAGGATTTAATATTCAGTACTTC. It specifies CASSLWAGGFNIQYF.

The rearrangement uses TRBV11-3 and TRBJ2-1; 9 nucleotides match TRBD2. The V segment lost 1 base and the J segment 8 bases; nucleotides outside the gene matches: 18. Germline V gene data show CDR1 as SGHNT and CDR2 as YENEEA. This CDR3 comprises 19 residues. CDR3 sequence reads: CASSLGAAEGTSLWDEQFF. DNA of the CDR3: TGTGCCAGCAGCTTAGGCGCAGCCGAGGGGACTAGCCTATGGGATGAGCAGTTCTTC. Variable domain in full (rest from reference TRBV11-3 and TRBJ2-1): EAGVVQSPRYKIIEKKQPVAFWCNPISGHNTLYWYLQNLGQGPELLIRYENEEAVDDSQLPKDRFSAERLKGVDSTLKIQPAELGDSAVYLCASSLGAAEGTSLWDEQFFGPGTRLTVL.

This clonotype was recorded at least ten times. The V gene is TRBV5-1, the J gene TRBJ2-1; no firm D call. The length of the CDR3 is 12 residues. In germline, CDR1 is SGHRS, CDR2 YFSETQ. Trimming pared 4 bases from V and 8 bases from J, leaving 10 bases between. The CDR3 DNA is TGCGCCAGCAGCCCGGCCTGGGATGAGCAGTTCTTC. Translated, it gives CASSPAWDEQFF.

This chain uses TRBV28 with TRBJ1-2, with D possibly TRBD1 on 6 matching bases. The CDR3 is 14 residues long. The germline V and J ends were trimmed by 6 bases and 6 bases, with 17 bases remaining between them. Germline values: CDR1 MDHEN, CDR2 SYDVKM. The DNA of the CDR3 is TGTGCCAGCAGATATGGGGTGGGGGCGGATGGCTACACCTTC. Amino acid sequence: CASRYGVGADGYTF.

Many counts were recorded for this clonotype. The chain joins TRBV29-1 to TRBJ2-7; no clear D gene. The CDR3 runs to 14 residues. Germline loops: CDR1 SQVTM, CDR2 ANQGSEA. The germline V and J ends were trimmed by 0 bases and 2 bases, with 11 bases remaining between them. In DNA, the CDR3 is TGCAGCGTTGAAGAGGACCAGGTACCCTACGAGCAGTACTTC. This gives the protein CSVEEDQVPYEQYF.

The rearrangement uses TRBV4-1 and TRBJ2-3; TRBD2 agrees at 9 bases. CDR3 length equals 15 residues. The V gene end was trimmed by 7 bases and the J gene end by 1 base; junction bases not matched to a gene: 6. CDR1 is MGHRA, CDR2 YSYEKL, per germline. CDR3: CASMSERGGTDTQYF. DNA for the CDR3: TGCGCCAGCATGTCTGAGCGGGGGGGCACAGATACGCAGTATTTT.

In its sample, this clonotype was seen a few times. V is TRBV24-1 and J is TRBJ1-5; tentative D call: TRBD1 (5 bases). This CDR3 comprises 12 residues. Germline V lookup: CDR1 KGHDR, CDR2 SFDVKD. Trimming stripped 3 bases from V and 7 bases from J, with 6 bases between. The CDR3 region has the DNA TGTGCCACCAGTGATGGGACGCAGCCCCAGCATTTT. It codes for CATSDGTQPQHF.

The chain is built from TRBV20-1 and TRBJ1-2, with D hard to call. The CDR3 covers 16 residues. CDR1 and CDR2 from the germline V gene are DFQATT and SNEGSKA (reference sequence). The ends were cut back, 0 bases at V and 2 bases at J, with 16 bases in the middle. In DNA form, the CDR3 reads TGCAGTGCTAGAGATCAGACCGCCAGGAACAACTATGGCTACACCTTC. As protein: CSARDQTARNNYGYTF.